This T cell receptor (beta chain) was captured in a study of T cell repertoires in cytomegalovirus infection. In the study overall: Carrying CMV and the relevant HLA type showed in public TCR beta signatures.

Notes on the study in general: Totalled public TCR beta family frequency picked out people who carried CMV plus the relevant HLA. The ex vivo response showed dominance by HLA-C-restricted CMV-specific TCR beta clonotypes.

One entry per CDR3 protein, called by TCRdb with MiXCR from the reads. The repertoire holds under 200,000 distinct CDR3 sequences, with roughly 28% as singletons. Germline values: CDR1 SQVTM, CDR2 ANQGSEA. The CDR3 has 13 amino acids. V lost 7 bases and J lost 0; bases outside the gene matches: 5. This clonotype came up a few times. What it binds is unknown. Source material: PBMCs. The chain is built from TRBV29-1 and TRBJ1-1; the match to TRBD1 covers 7 bases. The clonotype was recovered from a human donor in good health (CMV status not recorded). Some clones in this sample may be carry-over from other donors' samples. In DNA form, the CDR3 reads TGCAGCGGCGGGGACAGAATGAACACTGAAGCTTTCTTT. As protein: CSGGDRMNTEAFF.